The clone carrying this T cell receptor (beta chain) was seen a few times. The target antigen is unknown. These data belong to a study of T-cell memory formation after mild COVID-19. Study-wide points: The study found contracting CD4+ clones mainly in CM and EM and contracting CD8+ clones in EMRA.

Germline-derived CDR1 and CDR2 are LNHDA and SQIVND (reference sequence). This CDR3 contains 14 residues. V was trimmed by 1 base and J by 4 bases, leaving 10 bases between them. TCRdb re-called the 5' RACE reads through MiXCR, storing one row per CDR3 protein. The sample consists of approximately 430,000 distinct CDR3 sequences, about 22% of them appearing once. Sequenced sample: PBMCs or a T cell subset sorted from them (not recorded which). The chain uses TRBV19 and TRBJ2-5; D uncertain. The receptor was derived from an adult woman who had mild COVID-19 (a few samples of this study predate the infection). Cell type and time point are not known. CDR3 in amino acids: CASSIVRTIETQYF. The CDR3 nucleotides are TGTGCCAGTAGTATAGTGCGGACGATAGAGACCCAGTACTTC.